Described below is a single TCR beta chain sequence and its context. The data originate from a study of blood T cell repertoires in COVID-19. About the study: Researchers got acute and convalescent COVID-19 samples from the United States, Italy and Spain. From T cells, B-cell-depleted T cells, or PBMCs came the material, which was cDNA or gDNA.

Original handling: Reference gene primer amplification yielded estimated nucleated cell counts. This table comes from immunoSEQ multiplex PCR, and its TCRdb copy is limited to in-frame clones, with some not included. From that table come the V and J calls and clone size; the DNA was used to work out D and trimming. In the table there are a few hundred thousand clones, approximately 86% of which are singletons. The specimen sequenced was peripheral blood. This receptor was taken from a man aged 80 or over with acute or convalescent COVID-19.

CDR3 sequence reads: CASSKQGLGQPQHF. DNA of the CDR3: TGTGCCAGCAGTAAACAGGGGTTGGGGCAGCCCCAGCATTTT. V usage is TRBV2 and J usage is TRBJ1-5, with 7 positions matching TRBD1. The V segment lost 5 bases and the J segment 7 bases; nucleotides outside the gene matches: 8. The CDR3 totals 14 residues. Germline V gene lookup returns CDR1 SNHLY and CDR2 FYNNEI.